The rows below give T cell receptor beta chains drawn from one sample of a study of CD8+CD57+ T cells in acquired aplastic anemia. TCRdb fed the reads into MiXCR, producing one record per CDR3 protein. The data contain 100,000 to 150,000 distinct CDR3 sequences, more than 40% of them singletons. Input material: sorted CD4+, CD8+, or CD8+CD57+ T cells (not recorded which) from PBMCs. The receptor set was obtained from a human donor in good health, serving as a control. The CDR3 runs from the conserved cysteine through the conserved F or W. Fields, in order: CDR3 protein, V gene, J gene, D gene. D genes are given only for firm matches.

CDR3aa: CSAPESALNWEETQYF
v_gene: TRBV29-1
j_gene: TRBJ2-5
d_gene: -

CDR3aa: CASSSTGDEQYF
v_gene: TRBV2
j_gene: TRBJ2-7
d_gene: TRBD1

CDR3aa: CASRLQGARGNTIYF
v_gene: TRBV12-3/TRBV12-4
j_gene: TRBJ1-3
d_gene: TRBD1

CDR3aa: CASSSGSYGYTF
v_gene: TRBV7-8
j_gene: TRBJ1-2
d_gene: -

CDR3aa: CATSDPGPGELFF
v_gene: TRBV24-1
j_gene: TRBJ2-2
d_gene: -

CDR3aa: CASSRDRDVGNEKLFF
v_gene: TRBV4-2
j_gene: TRBJ1-4
d_gene: TRBD1

CDR3aa: CSAKHAGRVPNFRGGETQYF
v_gene: TRBV20-1
j_gene: TRBJ2-5
d_gene: -

CDR3aa: CASSVERTSPYNEQFF
v_gene: TRBV19
j_gene: TRBJ2-1
d_gene: TRBD2

CDR3aa: CATSSYGTEAFF
v_gene: TRBV15
j_gene: TRBJ1-1
d_gene: -

CDR3aa: CASSVGRGRSSDTQYF
v_gene: TRBV9
j_gene: TRBJ2-3
d_gene: TRBD2

CDR3aa: CASSYTSGFNQPQHF
v_gene: TRBV6-5
j_gene: TRBJ1-5
d_gene: -

CDR3aa: CASSMGNRDSGNTIYF
v_gene: TRBV19
j_gene: TRBJ1-3
d_gene: -

CDR3aa: CAWSGKTEVYQPQHF
v_gene: TRBV30
j_gene: TRBJ1-5
d_gene: -

CDR3aa: CASSLREALQGRAYEQYF
v_gene: TRBV7-2
j_gene: TRBJ2-7
d_gene: -

CDR3aa: CASSLRSVGESPLHF
v_gene: TRBV7-9
j_gene: TRBJ1-6
d_gene: -

CDR3aa: CANRPGVDDGYTF
v_gene: TRBV10-3
j_gene: TRBJ1-2
d_gene: -

CDR3aa: CASSQDGVREADTQYF
v_gene: TRBV4-2
j_gene: TRBJ2-3
d_gene: -

CDR3aa: CSASLAGGLYEQYF
v_gene: TRBV20-1
j_gene: TRBJ2-7
d_gene: TRBD2

CDR3aa: CSAQPMRGQGNEKLFF
v_gene: TRBV29-1
j_gene: TRBJ1-4
d_gene: TRBD1

CDR3aa: CASSLIHPTGELFF
v_gene: TRBV7-3
j_gene: TRBJ2-2
d_gene: -

CDR3aa: CASSLTLGQGTYEQYF
v_gene: TRBV25-1
j_gene: TRBJ2-7
d_gene: TRBD1

CDR3aa: CASSQTGSSYEQYF
v_gene: TRBV4-1
j_gene: TRBJ2-7
d_gene: -

CDR3aa: CASSSTGEGEQYF
v_gene: TRBV19
j_gene: TRBJ2-7
d_gene: -

CDR3aa: CASAVGTDRREQYF
v_gene: TRBV7-3
j_gene: TRBJ2-7
d_gene: -

CDR3aa: CASSNTGNGYTF
v_gene: TRBV19
j_gene: TRBJ1-2
d_gene: -

CDR3aa: CPSSVEGVAGELFF
v_gene: TRBV5-1
j_gene: TRBJ2-2
d_gene: -

CDR3aa: CASSNPGHDYEQYF
v_gene: TRBV5-1
j_gene: TRBJ2-7
d_gene: -

CDR3aa: CASSMGAKGYTF
v_gene: TRBV19
j_gene: TRBJ1-2
d_gene: -

CDR3aa: CASSESRTGDVRYGYTF
v_gene: TRBV10-1
j_gene: TRBJ1-2
d_gene: TRBD1

CDR3aa: CATSSGYGYTF
v_gene: TRBV15
j_gene: TRBJ1-2
d_gene: -

CDR3aa: CASSEDRATYEQYF
v_gene: TRBV10-1
j_gene: TRBJ2-7
d_gene: TRBD1

CDR3aa: CASSIGHTDTQYF
v_gene: TRBV19
j_gene: TRBJ2-3
d_gene: -

CDR3aa: CASSQTAGAGEQYF
v_gene: TRBV4-1
j_gene: TRBJ2-7
d_gene: -

CDR3aa: CASSRGLREKLFF
v_gene: TRBV7-9
j_gene: TRBJ1-4
d_gene: -

CDR3aa: CSVEVRGASYEQYF
v_gene: TRBV29-1
j_gene: TRBJ2-7
d_gene: -